The sequence of this T cell receptor beta chain was determined in a study of cytomegalovirus exposure and HLA in healthy donors (dated by TCRdb to the late 2010s). Describing the broader study: An earlier analysis of roughly 500 of the donors reported about 260 Gb of sequence data and 95 million to 140 million unique TCR beta sequences obtained from 150 million to 200 million T cells. Typing coverage varied by locus: about 620-630 donors for A, B, C, DRB1 and DQB1; 522 for DQA1; about 600 for DPA1; more than 450 for DPB1. An earlier analysis of more than 450 of the donors used high-throughput TCR beta sequencing to judge whether each TCR beta V gene segment behaved as functional or pseudogenic. Because of strong linkage in the cohort, four or five DR-DQ haplotypes were treated as single units for association and clustering. Among about 410 genotyped donors of the cohort, an average of about 240,000 unique TCR beta nucleotide sequences was sequenced per donor, of which 15% to 20% were non-productive. The study aimed to test whether cataloging public T cell receptors could reveal signatures of past pathogen exposure. Every discovery cohort repertoire had been produced on one sequencing platform. Besides the first cohort of around 670 subjects, a separate validation cohort made up of 120 different subjects was used. In the later analysis, no new phenotypic data were used to find candidate immune exposures; instead, reliance was placed on TCR beta sequences and their occurrence across donors. To predict cytomegalovirus infection status, the study brought together high-throughput TCR immunosequencing, statistical association of individual TCRs with disease status, and machine learning. Donor age, sex, ethnicity and CMV serostatus were compiled together with the repertoire data. Both class I and class II loci were covered by HLA typing, at four-digit resolution. In a later analysis, previously published TCR beta repertoires from roughly 710 donors were re-analyzed and high-resolution HLA genotyping was added so that TCR occurrence patterns could be studied. An early release that covered some 640 HLA-typed donors contained approximately 320 gigabases of sequencing data and around 80 million unique TCR sequences. A later genetic analysis used genome-wide SNP genotypes for about 60% of the 666 donors, treating that subset as a discovery cohort. Of the roughly 400 genotyped donors, around 81% fell in the genetic ancestry cluster associated with self-reported Caucasian donors. Using immunosequencing, the study profiled T cell repertoires from around 680 subjects and related those repertoires to cytomegalovirus serostatus. Overall results and qualifications from the work: A later analysis found that TCR association rates varied across HLA loci, with DRB1 alleles showing the most associated TCRs and HLA-C alleles the fewest. While some public TCRs were present in many individuals, most TCR sequences turned up only very rarely across donors. Linkage disequilibrium might explain the correlated functional status among segregating V segments, but an unknown experimental factor could not be excluded. A total of 150 to 200 TCR beta chains were listed by the study as associated with cytomegalovirus. In this cohort, only TCR beta chains were sequenced, and detectable features were limited by the absence of alpha or paired-chain data. A further reported finding was that TCR beta sequences accurately predicted the HLA-A and HLA-B alleles for most subjects in the first cohort. A later analysis found that HLA-associated TCR beta chains were more clonally expanded and had lower generation probabilities than equally common non-associated chains. A few of the identified cytomegalovirus-associated TCR beta chains were confirmed in vitro to be specific for cytomegalovirus antigens. The only immune exposure information available for the cohort was CMV serostatus. In a later genetic analysis, a missense DCLRE1C variant was associated with V-gene and J-gene trimming of TCR beta chains, and the association was replicated in an independent cohort. The authors suggested that the approach could potentially be generalized to other disease states and immunological phenotypes. A later genetic analysis reported fewer N-insertions in productive TCRs among donors in an Asian-associated ancestry cluster than the approximately 670-donor mean. A later analysis found that most CMV-associated TCR beta chains appeared HLA-restricted, with HLA associations seemingly driven largely by CMV exposure. A cluster of highly shared sequence variants was judged likely to be a technical artifact of the sequencing pipeline. In an earlier analysis of approximately 600 of the donors, most TCR beta V segments were observed in productive rearrangements about 87% or about 30% of the time, broadly matching IMGT annotations. When HLA alleles, especially DR and DQ, strongly co-occurred, attributing TCR associations to individual alleles was difficult. The classifier was reported to diagnose cytomegalovirus status with high specificity and sensitivity in both the original and validation cohorts. According to a later analysis, parvovirus B19, influenza, CMV and Epstein-Barr virus appeared linked to several top co-occurrence clusters. Because some donors lacked HLA typing at each locus, the association tests relied only on the typed subset. In a later analysis, 15,000 to 20,000 TCR beta sequences were associated with specific HLA alleles at a false discovery rate of 0.05. About 17 rarely observed V segments, including chromosome 9 orphons, were excluded from the earlier analysis of 550 to 700 of the donors because counts were too low. Because the 87-base-pair reads could not distinguish some IMGT-functional V segments, including TRBV6-2 and TRBV6-3, those segments were excluded. Sequencing depth was assumed to be roughly uniform across donors in the presence/absence analyses, though that assumption may not hold.

The library was produced with the immunoSEQ multiplex PCR assay. For the multiplex PCR, a mixture combining 60 forward primers for TCR Vbeta segments and 13 reverse primers for TCR Jbeta segments was used. The CDR3 region of rearranged TCR beta genes was amplified from genomic DNA by a multiplex PCR assay. Amplified TCR beta libraries were sequenced as 87-base-pair reads on the Illumina HiSeq System. The authors processed their data as follows. A later analysis counted about 80 million unique TCR beta chains across the 600 to 850 repertoires, and approximately 11 million of these chains were shared by at least two donors. A nearest-neighbor algorithm error-corrected the raw reads and collapsed the reads into unique sequences, merging closely related sequences to remove PCR and sequencing errors. Alignment of CDR3 sequences to IMGT reference sequences was used to assign V, D and J gene segments. For a sequence to be retained, a match of at least six nucleotides to both a V gene segment and a J gene segment was required. A rearrangement was called productive if the CDR3 had no stop codons and remained in frame with V and J, and every other rearrangement was called non-productive. CDR3 was defined by IMGT convention, running from the second conserved V-encoded cysteine to the conserved J-encoded phenylalanine. Sequences without an unambiguous match to a single V gene segment were excluded from the earlier analysis of about 640 of the donors. An earlier analysis of a few hundred of the donors called V segments functional above 56.7% productive rearrangements and segregating when the between-donor standard deviation exceeded 5%. To diagnose cytomegalovirus status from the catalog of TCR beta chain sequences, a statistical classification framework was built. In a later analysis, V and J genes were assigned by comparing TCR nucleotide sequences against IMGT/GENE-DB human TR gene sequences. Using the TCRdist pipeline, a later analysis assigned CDR3 sequences along with most-parsimonious VDJ recombination scenarios. In a later analysis, each TCR beta chain was defined by its CDR3 amino acid sequence together with its V-gene family, and reads lacking a unique V-gene family were excluded. In a later analysis, 500 to 650 highly shared, low-generation-probability nucleotide sequences were removed to address suspected cross-contamination and a sequencing artifact. In a later analysis, a clonal expansion index for each public chain was calculated from normalized within-repertoire ranks of inferred template counts. In a later analysis, generation probabilities were computed with a VDJ recombination model fitted to out-of-frame rearrangements, and the resulting probabilities were checked against IGoR. In a later analysis, TCR-TCR, TCR-HLA and TCR-CMV co-occurrence was scored with hypergeometric tests, and a repertoire-size bias correction was applied to TCR pairs. In a later analysis, false discovery rates were estimated by permuting HLA or CMV assignments 20 times. In a later analysis, co-occurring TCRs were grouped with DBSCAN, and TCRdist sequence similarity was added when clustering was performed within HLA-allele-positive subsets. Repertoires with fewer than 30,000 or more than 120,000 public chains, plus five repertoires with anomalous nucleotide sharing, were excluded from co-occurrence clustering. TCRdb re-hosts the immuneACCESS table, in-frame sequences only. Its copies lack some clones; in the studies checked, an unresolved V gene accounts for under half of them, and the cause for the rest is not known. Clone size and V and J calls were adopted from that table, with D and trimming inferred from the DNA. For this sample there are approximately 150,000 clones; 70% to 90% appear just once. The top ten clones comprise approximately 4% of the sample.

Unmatched junction bases come to 10, with V trimmed by 3 bases and J by 11 bases. The germline V gene yields SGDLS for CDR1 and YYNGEE for CDR2. The CDR3 goes from the cysteine to the phenylalanine over 15 residues. The sequence is cut down to CDR3 DNA, 45 bases in frame from base 1. This clone was seen only a few times. The clone's antigen remains unknown. Per-base qualities were not stored, and no clone one base away is much larger. The cohort comprised some 680 healthy bone marrow donors. All cohort members were sampled while nominally healthy, although unrecorded immune exposures were likely present. The donor was CMV seropositive and belonged to the group of over 250 seropositive cohort members. A peripheral blood sample was collected from each donor, and TCR beta sequencing was performed on peripheral blood mononuclear cells. The Qiagen DNeasy Blood Extraction Kit was used to extract genomic DNA from the blood cell samples.

The sample consisted of PBMCs. The rearrangement joined TRBV9 to TRBJ1-6, with 8 middle bases fitting TRBD1. The sequence was collected from a woman in her thirties or forties in good health and CMV-seropositive. CDR3 sequence: CASSGKTGAITPLHF. The base sequence is TGTGCCAGCAGCGGGAAGACAGGGGCGATTACACCCCTCCACTTT.